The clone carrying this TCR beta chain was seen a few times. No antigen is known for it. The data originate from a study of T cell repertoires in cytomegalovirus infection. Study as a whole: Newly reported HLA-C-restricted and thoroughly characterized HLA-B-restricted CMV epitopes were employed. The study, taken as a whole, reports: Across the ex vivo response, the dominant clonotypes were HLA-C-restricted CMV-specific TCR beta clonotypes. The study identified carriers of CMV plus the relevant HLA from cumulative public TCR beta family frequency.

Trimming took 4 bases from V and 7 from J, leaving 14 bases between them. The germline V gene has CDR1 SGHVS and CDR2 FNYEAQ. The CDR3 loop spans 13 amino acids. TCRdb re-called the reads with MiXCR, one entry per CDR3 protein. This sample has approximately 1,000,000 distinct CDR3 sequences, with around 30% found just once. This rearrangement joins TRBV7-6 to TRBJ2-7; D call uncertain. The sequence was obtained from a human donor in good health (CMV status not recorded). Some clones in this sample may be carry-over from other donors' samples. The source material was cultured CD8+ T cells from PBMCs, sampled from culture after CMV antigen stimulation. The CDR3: CASSSSVVGEQYF. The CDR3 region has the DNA TGTGCCAGCAGCTCCTCGGTTGTCGGGGAGCAGTACTTC.